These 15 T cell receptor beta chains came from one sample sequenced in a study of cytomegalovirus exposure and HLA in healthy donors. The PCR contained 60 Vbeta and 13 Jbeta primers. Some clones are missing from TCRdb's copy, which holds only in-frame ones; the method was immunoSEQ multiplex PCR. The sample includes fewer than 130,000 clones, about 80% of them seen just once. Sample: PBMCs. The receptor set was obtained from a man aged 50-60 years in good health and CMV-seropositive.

CDR3 residues: CASSEEDTPYIRNYGYTF. The CDR3 region has the DNA TGTGCCAGCAGTGAAGAGGACACTCCGTATATTAGAAACTATGGCTACACCTTC. This chain uses TRBV6-1 with TRBJ1-2, with D perhaps TRBD1 (5 bases). The V gene's germline CDR1 is MNHNS and CDR2 SASEGT. V lost 1 base and J lost 2, with 20 bases in between. This CDR3 is built from 18 residues.

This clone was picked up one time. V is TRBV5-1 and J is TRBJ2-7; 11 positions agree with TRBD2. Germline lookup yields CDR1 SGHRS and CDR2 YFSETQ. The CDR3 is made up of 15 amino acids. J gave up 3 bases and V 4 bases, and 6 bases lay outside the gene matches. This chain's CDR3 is CASSRGLADFYEQYF. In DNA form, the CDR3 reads TGCGCCAGCAGCAGGGGACTAGCGGACTTCTACGAGCAGTACTTC.

CDR3 in DNA: TGTGCCAGCAGCTTGGGTGGTAGCGGGGCAGGAGATACGCAGTATTTT. This encodes CASSLGGSGAGDTQYF. V is TRBV5-6 and J is TRBJ2-3; TRBD2 matches at 8 bases. This CDR3 spans 16 amino acids. The germline V gene encodes CDR1 SGHDT and CDR2 YYEEEE. Unmatched junction bases numbered 8, after V lost 0 bases and J lost 5 bases.

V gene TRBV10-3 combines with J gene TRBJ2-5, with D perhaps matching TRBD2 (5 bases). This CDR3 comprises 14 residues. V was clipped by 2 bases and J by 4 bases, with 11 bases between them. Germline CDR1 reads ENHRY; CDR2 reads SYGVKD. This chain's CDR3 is CAISEEGNRETQYF. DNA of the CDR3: TGTGCCATCAGTGAGGAGGGAAATCGAGAGACCCAGTACTTC.

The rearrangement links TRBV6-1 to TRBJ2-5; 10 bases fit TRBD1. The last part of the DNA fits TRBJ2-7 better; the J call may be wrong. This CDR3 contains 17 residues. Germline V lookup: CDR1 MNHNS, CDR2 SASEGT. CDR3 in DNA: TGTGCCAGCAGTGACTTCTGGGGACAGGGGAGCTCCTACGAGCAGTACTTC. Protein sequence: CASSDFWGQGSSYEQYF.

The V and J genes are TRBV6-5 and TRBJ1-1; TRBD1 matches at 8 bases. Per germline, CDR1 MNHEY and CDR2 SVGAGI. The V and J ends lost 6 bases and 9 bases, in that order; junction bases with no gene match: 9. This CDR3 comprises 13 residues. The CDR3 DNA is TGTGCCAGCAGCTCCGGACAGGGCCCCAAAGCTTTCTTT. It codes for CASSSGQGPKAFF.

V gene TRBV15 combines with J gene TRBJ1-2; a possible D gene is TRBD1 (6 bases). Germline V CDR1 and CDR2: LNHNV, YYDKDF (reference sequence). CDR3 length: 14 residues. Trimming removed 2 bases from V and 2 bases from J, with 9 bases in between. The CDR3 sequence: CATSRRQGNYGYTF. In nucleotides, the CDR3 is TGTGCCACCAGCAGACGCCAGGGGAACTATGGCTACACCTTC.

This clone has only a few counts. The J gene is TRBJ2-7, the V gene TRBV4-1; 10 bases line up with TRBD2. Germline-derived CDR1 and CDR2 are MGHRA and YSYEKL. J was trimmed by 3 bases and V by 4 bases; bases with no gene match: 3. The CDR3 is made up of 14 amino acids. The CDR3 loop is CASSPLAGVYEQYF. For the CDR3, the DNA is TGCGCCAGCAGCCCTCTAGCGGGAGTCTACGAGCAGTACTTC.

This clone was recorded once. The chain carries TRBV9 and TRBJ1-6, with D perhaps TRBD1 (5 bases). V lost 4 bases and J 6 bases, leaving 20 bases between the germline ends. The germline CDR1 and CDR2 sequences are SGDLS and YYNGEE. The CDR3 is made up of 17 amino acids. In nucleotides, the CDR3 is TGTGCCAGCAGCCCACACCCTACGGGGGGTGCTAATTCACCCCTCCACTTT. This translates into CASSPHPTGGANSPLHF.

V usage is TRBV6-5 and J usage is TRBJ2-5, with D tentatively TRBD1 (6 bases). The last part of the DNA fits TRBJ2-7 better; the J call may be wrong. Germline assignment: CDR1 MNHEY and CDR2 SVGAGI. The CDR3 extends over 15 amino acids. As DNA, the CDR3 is TGTGCCAGCAGTTACCAGCAAGGGGGTCCCTACGAGCAGTACTTC. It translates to CASSYQQGGPYEQYF.

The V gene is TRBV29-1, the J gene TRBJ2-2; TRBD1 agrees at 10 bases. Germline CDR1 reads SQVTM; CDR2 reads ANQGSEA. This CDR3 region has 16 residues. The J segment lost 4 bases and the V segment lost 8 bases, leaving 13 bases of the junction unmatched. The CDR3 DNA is TGCAGCTTGGCCTCCATCGACAGGGGGCCCACCGGGGAGCTGTTTTTT. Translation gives CSLASIDRGPTGELFF.

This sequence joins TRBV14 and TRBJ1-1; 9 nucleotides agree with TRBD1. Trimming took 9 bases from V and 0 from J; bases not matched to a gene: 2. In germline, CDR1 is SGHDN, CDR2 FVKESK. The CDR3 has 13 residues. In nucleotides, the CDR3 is TGTGCCAGTACAGGGGGCATGAACACTGAAGCTTTCTTT. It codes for CASTGGMNTEAFF.

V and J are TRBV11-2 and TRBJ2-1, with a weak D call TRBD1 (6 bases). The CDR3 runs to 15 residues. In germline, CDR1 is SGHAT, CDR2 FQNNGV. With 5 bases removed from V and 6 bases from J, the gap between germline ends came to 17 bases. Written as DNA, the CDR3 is TGTGCCAGCAGCCTGAGGGGGATTGGGGGCAATGAGCAGTTCTTC. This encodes CASSLRGIGGNEQFF.

This CDR3 is CASSPSRGRTYNEQFF. For the CDR3, the DNA is TGTGCCAGCTCCCCTAGTCGGGGGAGGACCTACAATGAGCAGTTCTTC. The J gene is TRBJ2-1, the V gene TRBV18; a weak D match, TRBD2 (6 bases). The germline V gene has CDR1 KGHSH and CDR2 LQKENI. The CDR3 sequence is 16 residues long. Trimming left V 6 bases short and J 2 bases short, with 17 bases between.

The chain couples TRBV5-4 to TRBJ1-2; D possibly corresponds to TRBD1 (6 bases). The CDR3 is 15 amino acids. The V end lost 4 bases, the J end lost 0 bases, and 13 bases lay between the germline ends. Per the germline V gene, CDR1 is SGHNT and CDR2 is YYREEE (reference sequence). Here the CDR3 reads CASSTRTGTNYGYTF. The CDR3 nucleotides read TGTGCCAGCAGCACTCGTACAGGGACTAACTATGGCTACACCTTC.